The following is a T cell receptor (beta chain) sequence with its context. It was with random hexamers that about 0.45 to 1 ug RNA was reverse transcribed. Across 54 Vbeta and 13 Jbeta, TCR beta CDR3 was amplified with immunoSEQ multiplex PCR. TCRdb re-analysed the immunoSEQ multiplex PCR reads in MiXCR, keeping a single row per CDR3 protein. Of about 140,000 distinct CDR3 sequences in the sample, approximately 96% were seen once. High-throughput TCR beta sequencing covered peripheral CD8+ and CD4+ T cells. The data were taken from a study of CD8 T cells in Susac syndrome. Study-wide background: When their blood was taken, the Susac syndrome patients had either not yet had any therapy, were taking corticosteroids, or were taking intravenous immunoglobulin alone.

The material sequenced was CD4+ T cells from PBMCs. This TCR derives from a human donor with Susac syndrome.

Written as DNA, the CDR3 is TGTGCCAGCAGCCCCTCCGGGGGCCACAATGAGCAGTTCTTC. Its protein is CASSPSGGHNEQFF. The J gene is TRBJ2-1, the V gene TRBV7-3; D may correspond to TRBD1 or TRBD2 (6 bases each). V was clipped by 5 bases and J by 5 bases, with 13 bases between them. Germline V CDR1 and CDR2: SGHTA, FQGTGA. The CDR3 loop spans 14 amino acids.